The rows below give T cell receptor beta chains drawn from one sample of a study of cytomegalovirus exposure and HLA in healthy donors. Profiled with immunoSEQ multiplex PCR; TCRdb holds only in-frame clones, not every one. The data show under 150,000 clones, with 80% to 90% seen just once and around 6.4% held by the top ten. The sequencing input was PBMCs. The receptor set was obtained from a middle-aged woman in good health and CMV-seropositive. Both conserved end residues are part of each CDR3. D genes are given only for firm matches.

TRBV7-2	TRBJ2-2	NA	CASTSGEGELFF
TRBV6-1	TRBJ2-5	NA	CASSRTNQETQYF
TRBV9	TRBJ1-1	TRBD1	CASSESGTESAFF
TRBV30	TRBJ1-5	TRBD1	CAWTTGGQPQHF
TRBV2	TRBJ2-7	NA	CASRAGSVYEQYF
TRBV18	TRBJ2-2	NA	CASSSNRVNTGELFF
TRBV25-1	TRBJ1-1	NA	CASMTQSMNTEAFF
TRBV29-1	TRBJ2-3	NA	CSVELWVMVEGGDTQYF
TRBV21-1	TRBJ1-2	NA	CARPQRAGDYLCGYTF
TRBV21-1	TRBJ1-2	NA	CAMVGGQGHGYTF
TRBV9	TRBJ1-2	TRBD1	CASSVSKGAEDYGYTF
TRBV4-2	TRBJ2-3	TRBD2	CASSPGLAGQDTQYF
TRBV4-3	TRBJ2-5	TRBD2	CASSQEGRAPETQYF
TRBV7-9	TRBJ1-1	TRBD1	CASSLVLGQGTEAFF
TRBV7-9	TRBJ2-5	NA	CASSLGTQGGPQETQYF
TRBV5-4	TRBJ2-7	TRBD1	CASSQMGTGLRLHCF
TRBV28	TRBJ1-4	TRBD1	CASSLPSLRDRVEKLFF
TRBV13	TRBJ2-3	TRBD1	CASSLGGQGADTQYF
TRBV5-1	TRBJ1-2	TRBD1	CASNPFGDSEYGYTF
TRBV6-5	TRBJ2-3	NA	CASSLSGEGSDTQYF
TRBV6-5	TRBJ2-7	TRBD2	CASSYFGGSSYEQYF
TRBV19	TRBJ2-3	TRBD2	CASSTPGGETDTQYF
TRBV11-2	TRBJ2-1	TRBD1	CASSSYRGDEQFF
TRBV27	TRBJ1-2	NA	CASSLGQNYGYTF
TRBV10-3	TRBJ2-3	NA	CAISELADTQYF
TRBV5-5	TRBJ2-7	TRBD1	CASSWKGLNRGIVDEQYF
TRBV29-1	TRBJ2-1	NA	CSSELYNEQFF
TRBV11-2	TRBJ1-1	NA	CASRRPPTAMDTEAFF
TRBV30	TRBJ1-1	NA	CAWSVLVNTEAFF
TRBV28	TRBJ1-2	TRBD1	CASSTTGTGGVIGYTF
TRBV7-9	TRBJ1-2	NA	CASSSGGVSSPF
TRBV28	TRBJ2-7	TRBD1	CASTAGGNSYEQYF
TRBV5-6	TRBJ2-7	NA	CASSQLDRGEQYF
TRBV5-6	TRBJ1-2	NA	CASSPRFTSFGYTF
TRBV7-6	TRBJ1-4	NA	CASSLGGTATNEKLFF
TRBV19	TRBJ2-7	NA	CASSIRGGEQYF
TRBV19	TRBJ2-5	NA	CASSIVLTPQETQYF
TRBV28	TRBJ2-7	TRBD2	CASTPSGKSYEQYF
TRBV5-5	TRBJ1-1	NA	CASSYTGQVNAEAFF
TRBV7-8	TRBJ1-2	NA	CASSSGDNRANYGYTF
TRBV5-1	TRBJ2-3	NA	CASSFLVEGTDTQYF
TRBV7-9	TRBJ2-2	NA	CASSPLAERELFF
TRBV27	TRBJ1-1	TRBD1	CASSLSKGTGNTEAFF
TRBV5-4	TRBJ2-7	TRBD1	CASSLVGTGVSYEQYF
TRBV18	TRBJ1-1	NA	CASSPYELRGLNTEAFF
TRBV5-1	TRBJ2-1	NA	CASSLIDTYGDEQFF
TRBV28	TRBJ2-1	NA	CASSLLNSLEQFF
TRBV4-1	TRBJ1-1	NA	CASSQGDTQQAFF
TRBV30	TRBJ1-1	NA	CAWSVLGEAFF
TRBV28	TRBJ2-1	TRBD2	CASRSGGNREQFF